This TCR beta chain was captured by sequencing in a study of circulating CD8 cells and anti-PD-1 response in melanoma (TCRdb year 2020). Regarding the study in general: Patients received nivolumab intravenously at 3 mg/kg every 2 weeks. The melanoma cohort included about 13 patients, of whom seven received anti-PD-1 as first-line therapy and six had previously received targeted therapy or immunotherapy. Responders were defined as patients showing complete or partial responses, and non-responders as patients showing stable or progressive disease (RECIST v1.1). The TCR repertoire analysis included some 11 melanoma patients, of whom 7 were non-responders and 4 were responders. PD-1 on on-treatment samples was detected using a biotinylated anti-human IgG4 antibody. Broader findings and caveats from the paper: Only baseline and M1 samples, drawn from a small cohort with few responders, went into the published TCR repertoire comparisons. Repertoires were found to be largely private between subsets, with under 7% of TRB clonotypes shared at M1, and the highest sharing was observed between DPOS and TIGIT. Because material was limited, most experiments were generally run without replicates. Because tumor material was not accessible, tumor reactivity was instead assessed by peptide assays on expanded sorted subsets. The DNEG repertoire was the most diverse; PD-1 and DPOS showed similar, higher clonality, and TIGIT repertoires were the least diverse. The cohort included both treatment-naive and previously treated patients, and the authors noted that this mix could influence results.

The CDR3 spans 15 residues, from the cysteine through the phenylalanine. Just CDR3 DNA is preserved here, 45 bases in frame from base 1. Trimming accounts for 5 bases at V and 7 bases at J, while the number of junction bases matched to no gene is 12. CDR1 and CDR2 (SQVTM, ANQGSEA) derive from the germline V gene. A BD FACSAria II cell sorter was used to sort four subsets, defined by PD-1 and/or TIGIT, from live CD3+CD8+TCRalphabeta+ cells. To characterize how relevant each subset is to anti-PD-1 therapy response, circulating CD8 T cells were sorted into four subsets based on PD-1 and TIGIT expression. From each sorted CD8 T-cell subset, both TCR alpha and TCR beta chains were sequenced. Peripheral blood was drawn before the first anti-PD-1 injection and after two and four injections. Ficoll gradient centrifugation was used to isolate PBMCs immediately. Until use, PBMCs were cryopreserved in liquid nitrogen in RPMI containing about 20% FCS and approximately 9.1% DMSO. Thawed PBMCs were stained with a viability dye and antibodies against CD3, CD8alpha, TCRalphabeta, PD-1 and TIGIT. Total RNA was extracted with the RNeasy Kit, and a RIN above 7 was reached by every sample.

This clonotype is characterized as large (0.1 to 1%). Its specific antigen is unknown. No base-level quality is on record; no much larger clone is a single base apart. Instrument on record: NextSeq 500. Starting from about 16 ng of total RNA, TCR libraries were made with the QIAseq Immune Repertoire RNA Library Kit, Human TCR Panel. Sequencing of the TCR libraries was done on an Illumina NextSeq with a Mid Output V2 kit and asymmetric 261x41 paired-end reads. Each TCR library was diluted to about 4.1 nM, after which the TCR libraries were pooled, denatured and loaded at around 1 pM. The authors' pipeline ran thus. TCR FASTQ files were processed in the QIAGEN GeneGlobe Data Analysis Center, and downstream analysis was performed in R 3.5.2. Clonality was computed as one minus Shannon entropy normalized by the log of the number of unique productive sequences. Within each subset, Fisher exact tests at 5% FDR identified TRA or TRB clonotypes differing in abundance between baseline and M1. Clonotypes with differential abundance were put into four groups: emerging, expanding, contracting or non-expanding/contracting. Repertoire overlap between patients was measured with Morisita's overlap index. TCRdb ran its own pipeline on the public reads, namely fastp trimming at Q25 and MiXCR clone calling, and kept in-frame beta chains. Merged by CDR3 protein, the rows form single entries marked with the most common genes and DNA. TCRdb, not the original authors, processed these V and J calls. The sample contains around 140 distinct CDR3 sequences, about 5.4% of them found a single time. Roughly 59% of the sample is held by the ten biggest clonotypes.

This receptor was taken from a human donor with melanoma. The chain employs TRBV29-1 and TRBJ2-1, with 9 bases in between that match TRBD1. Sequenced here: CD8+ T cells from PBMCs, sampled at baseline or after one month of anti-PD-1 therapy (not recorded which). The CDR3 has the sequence CSVPTWGQGGNEQFF. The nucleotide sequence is TGCAGCGTTCCAACGTGGGGACAGGGTGGGAATGAGCAGTTCTTC.